The clone carrying this T cell receptor (beta chain) was counted between two and nine times. Antigen unknown. The V gene lost 6 bases and the J gene lost 10 bases, with 12 bases spanning the gap. The CDR3 runs to 11 residues. The entirety of the isolated RNA underwent reverse transcription, so expressed TCRB transcripts were sequenced. Using immunoSEQ multiplex PCR, the repertoire was profiled, and TCRdb retains in-frame clones only, with some absent. Seen here are about 150,000 clones, 10% to 13% observed once, and the top ten hold 0.5%. The data are from a study of beta chain features in type 1 diabetes. Donors contributed one heparinised blood draw apiece, averaging about 116 mL. Findings and caveats of the study: In every one of the four CD4+ subsets, TCRB CDR3s were moderately but significantly shorter in Type 1 diabetes patients. Cells with high TCR expression could be over-represented when cDNA is sequenced. Compared to healthy donors, patients appeared to have naive, central memory and Treg TCRB repertoires that were more alike.

The clonotype originates from a man under 40 with type 1 diabetes. The sample taken for sequencing was central memory CD4+ T cells from blood. The chain couples TRBV23-1 to TRBJ1-1; perhaps TRBD1 as D (5 bases). TRBV23-1 is given ORF status, its function remaining uncertain. DNA for the CDR3: TGCGCCAGCAGGTCCAGGGATTTAGCTTTCTTT. This translates into CASRSRDLAFF.